A single sample is the source of the 32 T cell receptor beta chains below, sequenced in a study of PD-L1 blockade in urothelial cancer. Profiled with immunoSEQ multiplex PCR; TCRdb holds only in-frame clones, not every one. The sample lists about 32,000 clones; 35% to 40% were seen once. Here the sequenced sample was tumor tissue, taken before atezolizumab (anti-PD-L1) treatment. These receptors all stem from a man in his 60s with urothelial cancer.

About this clone itself: No DNA is shown, since the ends of the CDR3 on it are uncertain; the CDR3 is the one TCRdb lists. V gene TRBV1 combines with J gene TRBJ2-6; the table's D gene call, TRBD2, was not cross checked with the DNA. TRBV1 is termed a pseudogene. The CDR3 spans 15 residues, counting both ends. This CDR3 is CASSQVGIGSNVLTF.

This clone turned up a few times. This rearrangement joins TRBV6-4 to TRBJ2-7; 7 bases line up with TRBD1. There are 13 residues in the CDR3. Germline loops: CDR1 MRHNA, CDR2 SNTAGT. The J segment lost 6 bases and the V segment lost 5 bases, leaving 7 bases of the junction unmatched. The CDR3 DNA sequence: TGTGCCAGCAGTTTCACAGGGGTTTCCGAGCAGTACTTC. Its protein is CASSFTGVSEQYF.

The chain uses TRBV28 and TRBJ2-1; the match to TRBD1 covers 7 bases. Germline V gene data show CDR1 as MDHEN and CDR2 as SYDVKM. The CDR3 extends over 14 amino acids. Trimming at V came to 3 bases and at J to 7 bases, leaving 6 bases not matched to a gene. DNA for the CDR3: TGTGCCAGCAGTTTCTTGACAGGGATGAATGAGCAGTTCTTC. Residues: CASSFLTGMNEQFF.

The chain is built from TRBV12-5 and TRBJ2-2; D uncertain. V was pared by 7 bases and J by 7 bases, with 13 bases between. In germline, CDR1 is LGHNT, CDR2 FRNRAP. The CDR3 loop spans 13 amino acids. The CDR3: CASAPARYGELFF. The CDR3 DNA follows: TGTGCTAGTGCCCCCGCCCGGTACGGGGAGCTGTTTTTT.

The rearrangement uses TRBV29-1 and TRBJ2-5, with TRBD2 as a possible D gene (6 bases). Trimming pared 1 base from V and 3 bases from J, leaving 9 bases between. Germline V gives CDR1 SQVTM, CDR2 ANQGSEA. The CDR3 has 13 residues. Here the CDR3 reads CSVEVADKETQYF. CDR3 nucleotides: TGCAGCGTTGAAGTAGCGGACAAAGAGACCCAGTACTTC.

Regarding this clone: An end of the junction differs from the germline gene, which may be a read error. The rearrangement joins TRBV6-8 to TRBJ1-6; TRBD1 matches 7 bases. The length of the CDR3 is 14 residues. The germline gives CDR1 MNHGY, CDR2 SAAAGT. The CDR3 here is CAISGGTVNSPLHF. In DNA form, the CDR3 reads TGTGCCATCAGTGGAGGGACAGTTAATTCACCCCTCCACTTT.

This chain links TRBV25-1 with TRBJ1-1; unclear D gene. With 2 bases removed from V and 7 bases from J, the gap between germline ends came to 8 bases. There are 12 residues in the CDR3. Looked up from germline, CDR1 is MGHDK and CDR2 is SYGVNS. The CDR3 nucleotides are TGTGCCAGCAGTGAAGGGTTGGGTGAAGCTTTCTTT. This encodes CASSEGLGEAFF.

The chain recombines TRBV19 with TRBJ1-3, with a tentative D call TRBD1 (5 bases). Germline CDR1 LNHDA, CDR2 SQIVND (reference sequence). The V gene lost 7 bases and the J gene lost 0 bases, with 19 bases spanning the gap. This CDR3 contains 17 residues. CDR3 DNA sequence: TGTGCCAGTACCACCACGGGGGTGAGGGGCTCTGGAAACACCATATATTTT. It yields the protein CASTTTGVRGSGNTIYF.

This clone was counted a few times. The chain employs TRBV19 and TRBJ2-6; 7 bases are shared with TRBD1. CDR1 and CDR2 (germline): LNHDA, SQIVND (reference sequence). The V gene end was trimmed by 4 bases and the J gene end by 1 base; junction bases not matched to a gene: 1. CDR3 length equals 15 residues. The chain's CDR3 is CASSTQGSGANVLTF. The DNA of the CDR3 is TGTGCCAGTAGTACACAGGGGTCTGGGGCCAACGTCCTGACTTTC.

The chain recombines TRBV28 with TRBJ2-2, with D maybe TRBD1 (6 bases). Deletions cut 7 bases from V and 7 bases from J, with 22 bases between. The CDR3 totals 16 residues. CDR1 is MDHEN, CDR2 SYDVKM, per germline. The CDR3 here is CASKTDRSERYGELFF. DNA for the CDR3: TGTGCCAGCAAAACTGACAGGTCAGAACGGTACGGGGAGCTGTTTTTT.

This clone has at least ten counts. The V and J genes are TRBV6-8 and TRBJ1-1; 12 positions agree with TRBD1. This CDR3 region has 15 residues. With 5 bases clipped from V and 5 bases from J, the junction kept 6 bases outside the gene matches. The V gene's germline CDR1 is MNHGY and CDR2 SAAAGT. Written as DNA, the CDR3 is TGTGCCAGCAGTCAAGGGACAGGGGGCAGGACTGAAGCTTTCTTT. Amino acids: CASSQGTGGRTEAFF.

This clone turned up a few times. The chain employs TRBV4-1 and TRBJ2-3, with D possibly being TRBD2 (6 bases). Germline assignment: CDR1 MGHRA and CDR2 YSYEKL. CDR3 size: 13 residues. V gave up 6 bases and J gave up 5 bases, with 12 bases separating them. CDR3 residues: CASSGGTGDTQYF. CDR3 coding DNA: TGCGCCAGCAGTGGAGGGACGGGAGATACGCAGTATTTT.

The chain couples TRBV4-1 to TRBJ2-1, with unresolved D. Germline V gives CDR1 MGHRA, CDR2 YSYEKL. The length of the CDR3 is 13 residues. Trimming left V 0 bases short and J 12 bases short, with 12 bases between. CDR3 loop: CASSQDLRASQFF. The CDR3 nucleotides are TGCGCCAGCAGCCAAGATCTTAGGGCATCGCAGTTCTTC.

The chain couples TRBV5-1 to TRBJ2-1; 11 bases are a match to TRBD2. This CDR3 region has 15 residues. From germline, CDR1 is SGHRS and CDR2 YFSETQ. Trimming took 4 bases from V and 5 from J; bases not matched to a gene: 5. CDR3 residues: CASSLGLAGNNEQFF. The CDR3 region has the DNA TGCGCCAGCAGCCTCGGACTAGCGGGCAACAATGAGCAGTTCTTC.

This clone was counted at least ten times. This sequence joins TRBV4-1 and TRBJ2-7, with D possibly being TRBD1 (6 bases). With 4 bases removed from V and 2 bases from J, the gap between germline ends came to 21 bases. The CDR3 has 17 residues. From germline, CDR1 is MGHRA and CDR2 YSYEKL. CDR3 nucleotides: TGCGCCAGCAGCCGCTACCCCACAGGGTCCTCCACCTACGAGCAGTACTTC. Translation: CASSRYPTGSSTYEQYF.

The chain couples TRBV18 to TRBJ2-7, with 8 bases aligning to TRBD1. V was clipped by 0 bases and J by 4 bases; unmatched bases: 5. Germline V gene sequence: CDR1 KGHSH, CDR2 LQKENI. This CDR3 region has 15 residues. For the CDR3, the DNA is TGTGCCAGCTCACCACCGTCCAGGGGGCAGTACGAGCAGTACTTC. It specifies CASSPPSRGQYEQYF.

This clone occurred once. V is TRBV23-1 and J is TRBJ1-5; the match to TRBD1 covers 7 bases. TRBV23-1 is an ORF, and what it does is uncertain. The V and J ends lost 0 bases and 1 base, in that order; junction bases with no gene match: 12. The CDR3 totals 19 residues. The CDR3 here is CASSQSGGQGEGSNQPQHF. DNA of the CDR3: TGCGCCAGCAGTCAATCTGGGGGGCAGGGGGAAGGAAGCAATCAGCCCCAGCATTTT.

CDR3 in amino acids: CSVRDSVFGELFF. For the CDR3, the DNA is TGCAGCGTTCGGGACAGTGTTTTTGGGGAGCTGTTTTTT. The chain uses TRBV29-1 and TRBJ2-2; 7 bases map to TRBD1. V gave up 5 bases and J gave up 8 bases; unmatched junction bases: 8. From germline, CDR1 is SQVTM and CDR2 ANQGSEA. The CDR3 runs 13 residues.

This clone was counted many times. This chain uses TRBV9 with TRBJ1-5; tentatively, D is TRBD1 (6 bases). Germline assignment: CDR1 SGDLS and CDR2 YYNGEE. V lost 0 bases, J lost 4 bases, and 11 bases lay in between. This CDR3 comprises 15 residues. CDR3 bases: TGTGCCAGCAGCGTAGGGACAGCTTCTAATCAGCCCCAGCATTTT. It encodes CASSVGTASNQPQHF.

The chain couples TRBV19 to TRBJ1-1, with D possibly TRBD1 on 5 matching bases. CDR3 length: 13 amino acids. Germline values: CDR1 LNHDA, CDR2 SQIVND (reference sequence). Trimming took 6 bases from V and 10 from J, leaving 18 bases between them. CDR3: CASRPTPGGRAFF. The CDR3 nucleotides read TGTGCCAGTAGACCCACGCCGGGGGGGAGAGCTTTCTTT.

A few counts support this clone. The V and J genes are TRBV7-6 and TRBJ1-3; D ambiguous. V dropped 6 bases and J dropped 2 bases, with 20 bases sitting between them. CDR1 and CDR2 from the germline V gene are SGHVS and FNYEAQ. The CDR3 is 17 amino acids. The CDR3 DNA is TGTGCCAGCAGTAGCCGCCCCCTAGGAGGGACTGGAAACACCATATATTTT. Encoded protein: CASSSRPLGGTGNTIYF.

The chain recombines TRBV15 with TRBJ1-1; D is undetermined. V was pared by 1 base and J by 4 bases, with 13 bases between. Germline CDR1 and CDR2: LNHNV and YYDKDF (reference sequence). CDR3 size: 15 residues. The CDR3 nucleotides read TGTGCCACCAGCAGAGTCCCGGACGGTACCACTGAAGCTTTCTTT. Translation: CATSRVPDGTTEAFF.

J is TRBJ1-1 and V is TRBV11-3; TRBD1 matches 8 bases. J gave up 6 bases and V 5 bases, and 8 bases lay outside the gene matches. From germline, CDR1 is SGHNT and CDR2 YENEEA. The CDR3 totals 14 residues. This CDR3 is CASSPQGEASEAFF. CDR3 in DNA: TGTGCCAGCAGCCCACAGGGGGAGGCGTCTGAAGCTTTCTTT.

The rearrangement links TRBV2 to TRBJ1-2; D may be TRBD1 (5 bases). Germline assignment: CDR1 SNHLY and CDR2 FYNNEI. Trimming removed 2 bases at V and 6 bases at J, with 13 bases between. The CDR3 has 14 amino acids. The CDR3 DNA reads TGTGCCAGCAGTGAAACCGGGACTGAAAATGGCTACACCTTC. It specifies CASSETGTENGYTF.

This clone was counted many times. V gene TRBV2 combines with J gene TRBJ1-6, with unresolved D. CDR1 and CDR2 from the germline V gene are SNHLY and FYNNEI. V was trimmed by 4 bases and J by 4 bases, leaving 8 bases between them. The CDR3 sequence is 14 residues long. The CDR3 coding sequence is TGTGCCAGCAGTGTGCAGGAGTATAATTCACCCCTCCACTTT. This sequence encodes CASSVQEYNSPLHF.

A few counts support this clone. V gene TRBV19 combines with J gene TRBJ1-3; 8 bases agree with TRBD1. The CDR3 sequence is 15 residues long. CDR1 is LNHDA and CDR2 is SQIVND in the germline V gene (reference sequence). J lost 5 bases, V lost 5 bases, and 8 bases had no gene match. CDR3 region: CASSPTGDFRNTIYF. The CDR3 DNA follows: TGTGCCAGTAGTCCGACAGGGGATTTTAGAAACACCATATATTTT.

This clone was seen at least ten times. The V gene is TRBV9, the J gene TRBJ2-7; D possibly corresponds to TRBD2 (5 bases). Per germline, CDR1 SGDLS and CDR2 YYNGEE. This CDR3 has 13 residues. V was clipped by 3 bases and J by 7 bases, with 14 bases between them. The CDR3 spells CASSATGMGEQYF. The DNA for the CDR3 is TGTGCCAGCAGCGCGACGGGAATGGGGGAGCAGTACTTC.

In the case of this clone: One junction end does not reproduce the germline sequence, and a read error may be involved. The rearrangement uses TRBV19 and TRBJ1-1; no clear D gene. The CDR3 runs to 14 residues. In germline, CDR1 is LNHDA, CDR2 SQIVND (reference sequence). This chain's CDR3 is CASRVIYRDTEAFF. DNA for the CDR3: TGTGCCAGTAGAGTTATCTACCGCGACACTGAAGCTTTTTTT.

DNA of the CDR3: TGCGCCAGCAGCTTGGGGCGGTCAACTAATGAAAAACTGTTTTTT. It is translated as CASSLGRSTNEKLFF. The rearrangement links TRBV5-1 to TRBJ1-4; D gene unclear. Trimming took 0 bases from V and 0 from J, leaving 6 bases between them. Germline CDR1 reads SGHRS; CDR2 reads YFSETQ. The CDR3 has 15 amino acids.

This chain uses TRBV4-1 with TRBJ2-7; D unresolved. The CDR3 consists of 12 residues. Germline V gene data show CDR1 as MGHRA and CDR2 as YSYEKL. V shed 4 bases and J shed 5 bases, with 9 bases lying between them. The CDR3 DNA reads TGCGCCAGCAGCCCAAAAGGCAACGAGCAGTACTTC. Amino acid sequence: CASSPKGNEQYF.

The chain is built from TRBV11-3 and TRBJ2-3, with D unclear. Trimming left V 5 bases short and J 2 bases short, with 17 bases between. The CDR3 is made up of 16 amino acids. Looked up from germline, CDR1 is SGHNT and CDR2 is YENEEA. The CDR3 sequence: CASSPMTDWYTDTQYF. In DNA form, the CDR3 reads TGTGCCAGCAGCCCGATGACCGATTGGTACACAGATACGCAGTATTTT.

The rearrangement joins TRBV30 to TRBJ1-2; D is possibly TRBD1 (5 bases). This CDR3 contains 12 residues. Germline CDR1 GTSNPN, CDR2 SVGIG (reference sequence). With 4 bases removed from V and 4 bases from J, the gap between germline ends came to 10 bases. The CDR3 is CAWTWQGYGYTF. Here the CDR3 DNA reads TGTGCCTGGACTTGGCAGGGCTATGGCTACACCTTC. The whole variable domain, filled in from reference TRBV30 and TRBJ1-2, reads SQTIHQWPATLVQPVGSPLSLECTVEGTSNPNLYWYRQAAGRGLQLLFYSVGIGQISSEVPQNLSASRPQDRQFILSSKKLLLSDSGFYLCAWTWQGYGYTFGSGTRLTVV.